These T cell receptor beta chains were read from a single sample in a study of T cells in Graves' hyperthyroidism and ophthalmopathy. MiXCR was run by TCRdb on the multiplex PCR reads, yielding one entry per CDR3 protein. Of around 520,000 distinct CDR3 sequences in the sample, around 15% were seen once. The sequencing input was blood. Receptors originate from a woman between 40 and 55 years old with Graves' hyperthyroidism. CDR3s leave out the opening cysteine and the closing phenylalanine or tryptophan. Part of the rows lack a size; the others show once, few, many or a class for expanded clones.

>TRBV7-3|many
ASSLYGGSRINEQF
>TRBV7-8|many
ASSLAWTGPYNEQF
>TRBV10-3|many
AISEYSGRASYEQY
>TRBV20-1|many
SARGGYTEAF
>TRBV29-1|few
SHQEFLSETQY
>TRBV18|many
ASSPPGQETQY
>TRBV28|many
ATGLALENEQF
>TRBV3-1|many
ASSQGGREFDEQF
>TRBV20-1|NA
SAILAGEIPYEQY
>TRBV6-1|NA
ASSEESPDRAFPYGYT
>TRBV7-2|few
ASSLIAQTSLYGYT
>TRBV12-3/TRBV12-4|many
ASSLDQGFFGYGYT
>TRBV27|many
ASSQSGPDGGNEQF
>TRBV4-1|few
ASSQEGLLAAYNEQF
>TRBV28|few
ASTLGSSYNSPLH
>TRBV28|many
ASSPRRRLSGNTIY
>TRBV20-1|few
SARVSTNSNQPQH
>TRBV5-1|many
ASSLRTGDEQY
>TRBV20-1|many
SARTRAYNEQF
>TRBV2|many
ASSRTGGDGYT
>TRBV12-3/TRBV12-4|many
ASTLDRLSSGANVLT
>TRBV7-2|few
AGSSPQGWTSGNGRYEQY
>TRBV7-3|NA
ASSINTNSNEQF
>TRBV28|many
ASSPGPRNTQY
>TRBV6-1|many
ASRPGLALTSSYEQY